This T cell receptor (beta chain) was profiled in a study of spatial heterogeneity in lung cancer. V lost 6 bases, J lost 0 bases, and 8 bases lay in between. This CDR3 spans 14 amino acids. Germline CDR1 and CDR2: SGHTA and FQGTGA. Sample time point: sample taken at primary tumor resection. TCRs were sequenced from unsorted whole RNA of tumor, nontumor lung or PBMC. TCRdb used MiXCR to reprocess the 5' RACE reads, holding one entry per CDR3 protein. The table includes 85,000 to 100,000 distinct CDR3 sequences, about 12% detected once. Sequences were derived from PBMCs, sampled at surgery. The chain is built from TRBV7-3 and TRBJ2-2; D gene unclear. This clonotype was sampled from a male donor with early-stage non-small cell lung cancer. Here the CDR3 DNA reads TGTGCCAGCAGTTTGCTCTCGAACACCGGGGAGCTGTTTTTT. Protein: CASSLLSNTGELFF.